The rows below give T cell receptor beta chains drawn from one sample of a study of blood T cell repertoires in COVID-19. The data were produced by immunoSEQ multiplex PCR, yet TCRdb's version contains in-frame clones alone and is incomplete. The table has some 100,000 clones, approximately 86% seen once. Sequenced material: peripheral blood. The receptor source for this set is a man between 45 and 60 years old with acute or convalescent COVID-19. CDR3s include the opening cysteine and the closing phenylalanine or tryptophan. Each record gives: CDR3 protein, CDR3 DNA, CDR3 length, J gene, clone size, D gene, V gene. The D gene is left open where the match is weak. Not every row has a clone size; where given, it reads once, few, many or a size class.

CDR3aa: CASSLSAGGLNTIYF
CDR3nt: TGTGCCAGCAGTTTATCGGCAGGGGGCTTAAACACCATATATTTT
len: 15
j_gene: TRBJ1-3
abundance: .
d_gene: TRBD1
v_gene: TRBV27

CDR3aa: CASSFRGLNTEAFF
CDR3nt: TGTGCCAGCAGTTTCCGCGGGTTGAACACTGAAGCTTTCTTT
len: 14
j_gene: TRBJ1-1
abundance: .
d_gene: .
v_gene: TRBV6-5

CDR3aa: CASSIRGTYLSGELFF
CDR3nt: TGTGCCAGCAGCATTCGGGGGACCTACCTCTCCGGGGAGCTGTTTTTT
len: 16
j_gene: TRBJ2-2
abundance: .
d_gene: .
v_gene: TRBV27

CDR3aa: CASSESTSGRALVTDTQYF
CDR3nt: TGTGCCAGCAGTGAATCTACTAGCGGGAGGGCCTTAGTCACAGATACGCAGTATTTT
len: 19
j_gene: TRBJ2-3
abundance: .
d_gene: TRBD2
v_gene: TRBV2

CDR3aa: CASSPASGRANEQYF
CDR3nt: TGTGCCAGCAGCCCGGCTAGCGGGAGGGCCAACGAGCAGTACTTC
len: 15
j_gene: TRBJ2-7
abundance: .
d_gene: TRBD2
v_gene: TRBV5-4

CDR3aa: CASSLAGESYTF
CDR3nt: TGCGCCAGCAGCCTGGCGGGGGAGAGCTACACCTTC
len: 12
j_gene: TRBJ1-2
abundance: .
d_gene: .
v_gene: TRBV5-1

CDR3aa: CASSEPPVYEQYF
CDR3nt: TGTGCCAGCAGTGAACCCCCAGTATACGAGCAGTACTTC
len: 13
j_gene: TRBJ2-7
abundance: .
d_gene: .
v_gene: TRBV25-1

CDR3aa: CASSEGLAGARDYEQYF
CDR3nt: TGTGCCAGCAGTGAAGGACTAGCGGGAGCACGGGACTACGAGCAGTACTTC
len: 17
j_gene: TRBJ2-7
abundance: .
d_gene: TRBD2
v_gene: TRBV2

CDR3aa: CASSYEVSGTEAFF
CDR3nt: TGTGCCAGCAGTTACGAGGTATCGGGCACTGAAGCTTTCTTT
len: 14
j_gene: TRBJ1-1
abundance: .
d_gene: .
v_gene: TRBV6-5

CDR3aa: CASSGGPGGQPQHF
CDR3nt: TGTGCCAGCAGTGGGGGGCCGGGTGGACAGCCCCAGCATTTT
len: 14
j_gene: TRBJ1-5
abundance: .
d_gene: .
v_gene: TRBV6-4

CDR3aa: CASSIERTGKGYGYTF
CDR3nt: TGTGCCAGTAGTATAGAGAGGACAGGGAAGGGCTATGGCTACACCTTC
len: 16
j_gene: TRBJ1-2
abundance: .
d_gene: TRBD1
v_gene: TRBV19

CDR3aa: CASSRQRDSSQFF
CDR3nt: TGTGCCAGCAGCCGACAGCGGGACTCCTCTCAGTTCTTC
len: 13
j_gene: TRBJ2-1
abundance: .
d_gene: TRBD2
v_gene: TRBV7-2

CDR3aa: CASSLWGQNGEGNTIYF
CDR3nt: TGCGCCAGCAGCTTGTGGGGACAGAATGGGGAAGGAAACACCATATATTTT
len: 17
j_gene: TRBJ1-3
abundance: .
d_gene: TRBD1
v_gene: TRBV5-1

CDR3aa: CSVEVFGTRGNTIYF
CDR3nt: TGCAGCGTTGAGGTATTCGGGACACGTGGAAACACCATATATTTT
len: 15
j_gene: TRBJ1-3
abundance: .
d_gene: .
v_gene: TRBV29-1

CDR3aa: CASSLGGTENSPLHF
CDR3nt: TGTGCCAGCAGCTTAGGGGGGACAGAGAATTCACCCCTCCACTTT
len: 15
j_gene: TRBJ1-6
abundance: .
d_gene: TRBD1
v_gene: TRBV11-3

CDR3aa: CSAMQNYGYTF
CDR3nt: TGCAGTGCAATGCAGAACTATGGCTACACCTTC
len: 11
j_gene: TRBJ1-2
abundance: .
d_gene: .
v_gene: TRBV20-1

CDR3aa: CASRLAGGADTQYF
CDR3nt: TGTGCCAGCAGGTTAGCGGGAGGGGCAGATACGCAGTATTTT
len: 14
j_gene: TRBJ2-3
abundance: .
d_gene: TRBD2
v_gene: TRBV27

CDR3aa: CASSLMTPRVRGNTIYF
CDR3nt: TGTGCCAGCAGCTTAATGACCCCCAGGGTTAGGGGAAACACCATATATTTT
len: 17
j_gene: TRBJ1-3
abundance: .
d_gene: .
v_gene: TRBV7-8

CDR3aa: CASSPGTGSYEQYF
CDR3nt: TGTGCCAGCAGCCCAGGGACTGGTTCCTACGAGCAGTACTTC
len: 14
j_gene: TRBJ2-7
abundance: .
d_gene: .
v_gene: TRBV5-5

CDR3aa: CAWTDRHYEQYF
CDR3nt: TGTGCCTGGACGGACAGACATTACGAGCAGTACTTC
len: 12
j_gene: TRBJ2-7
abundance: .
d_gene: .
v_gene: TRBV30

CDR3aa: CASSRRVTETQYF
CDR3nt: TGTGCCAGCAGCCGCCGGGTAACGGAGACCCAGTACTTC
len: 13
j_gene: TRBJ2-5
abundance: .
d_gene: .
v_gene: TRBV13

CDR3aa: CASSPQTGEETQYF
CDR3nt: TGTGCCAGCTCACCGCAGACAGGGGAAGAGACCCAGTACTTC
len: 14
j_gene: TRBJ2-5
abundance: .
d_gene: TRBD1
v_gene: TRBV18

CDR3aa: CASSRGQVISNQPQHF
CDR3nt: TGTGCCAGCAGCCGGGGACAAGTCATTAGCAATCAGCCCCAGCATTTT
len: 16
j_gene: TRBJ1-5
abundance: .
d_gene: .
v_gene: TRBV5-8

CDR3aa: CASSYGTGGLGNTIYF
CDR3nt: TGTGCCAGCAGTTATGGAACAGGGGGACTCGGAAACACCATATATTTT
len: 16
j_gene: TRBJ1-3
abundance: .
d_gene: TRBD1
v_gene: TRBV6-5

CDR3aa: CASSLTSGETQYF
CDR3nt: TGTGCCAGCAGTCTAACTAGCGGGGAGACCCAGTACTTC
len: 13
j_gene: TRBJ2-5
abundance: once
d_gene: TRBD2
v_gene: TRBV12-3/TRBV12-4

CDR3aa: CASSFPLGLNGNEQFF
CDR3nt: TGTGCCAGCTCTTTTCCCCTGGGACTAAACGGCAATGAGCAGTTCTTC
len: 16
j_gene: TRBJ2-1
abundance: .
d_gene: .
v_gene: TRBV21-1

CDR3aa: CASSLARTAYEQYF
CDR3nt: TGTGCCAGCAGCTTAGCGAGGACAGCCTACGAGCAGTACTTC
len: 14
j_gene: TRBJ2-7
abundance: once
d_gene: .
v_gene: TRBV7-9

CDR3aa: CASSSGLARNEQFF
CDR3nt: TGCGCCAGCAGCTCCGGACTAGCGAGGAATGAGCAGTTCTTC
len: 14
j_gene: TRBJ2-1
abundance: .
d_gene: TRBD2
v_gene: TRBV5-1

CDR3aa: CATSDGENEQFF
CDR3nt: TGTGCCACCAGTGATGGGGAGAATGAGCAGTTCTTC
len: 12
j_gene: TRBJ2-1
abundance: .
d_gene: .
v_gene: TRBV24-1

CDR3aa: CASSKGTGKETQYF
CDR3nt: TGCGCCAGCAGTAAGGGGACAGGGAAAGAGACCCAGTACTTC
len: 14
j_gene: TRBJ2-5
abundance: .
d_gene: TRBD1
v_gene: TRBV5-1

CDR3aa: CSVASEPKNIQYF
CDR3nt: TGCAGCGTTGCGTCGGAGCCCAAAAACATTCAGTACTTC
len: 13
j_gene: TRBJ2-4
abundance: .
d_gene: .
v_gene: TRBV29-1

CDR3aa: CASSLRLGEKLFF
CDR3nt: TGTGCCAGCAGTTTGCGGTTGGGTGAAAAACTGTTTTTT
len: 13
j_gene: TRBJ1-4
abundance: .
d_gene: .
v_gene: TRBV12-3/TRBV12-4

CDR3aa: CASSSGQLSTDTQYF
CDR3nt: TGCGCCAGCAGCTCGGGACAACTTAGCACAGATACGCAGTATTTT
len: 15
j_gene: TRBJ2-3
abundance: .
d_gene: .
v_gene: TRBV5-1

CDR3aa: CASSLTPVAYEQYF
CDR3nt: TGTGCCAGCAGCTTAACCCCAGTTGCCTACGAGCAGTACTTC
len: 14
j_gene: TRBJ2-7
abundance: .
d_gene: .
v_gene: TRBV11-1

CDR3aa: CASSFGTSGRNEQFF
CDR3nt: TGTGCCAGCAGCTTCGGGACTAGCGGGAGGAATGAGCAGTTCTTC
len: 15
j_gene: TRBJ2-1
abundance: .
d_gene: TRBD2
v_gene: TRBV6-2/TRBV6-3

CDR3aa: CASSLTSGIRAEQFF
CDR3nt: TGTGCCAGCAGCCTAACTAGCGGGATACGTGCTGAGCAGTTCTTC
len: 15
j_gene: TRBJ2-1
abundance: few
d_gene: TRBD2
v_gene: TRBV3-1/TRBV3-2

CDR3aa: CASSFVGQRYGYTF
CDR3nt: TGTGCCAGCAGCTTCGTCGGACAGCGCTATGGCTACACCTTC
len: 14
j_gene: TRBJ1-2
abundance: .
d_gene: .
v_gene: TRBV11-2

CDR3aa: CASSQAGITETQYF
CDR3nt: TGTGCCAGCAGCCAGGCCGGGATTACCGAGACCCAGTACTTC
len: 14
j_gene: TRBJ2-5
abundance: few
d_gene: .
v_gene: TRBV7-9

CDR3aa: CASSVRRADNQPQHF
CDR3nt: TGTGCCAGCAGTGTTAGGAGGGCCGACAATCAGCCCCAGCATTTT
len: 15
j_gene: TRBJ1-5
abundance: .
d_gene: .
v_gene: TRBV2

CDR3aa: CATSTGQGGYGYTF
CDR3nt: TGTGCCACCAGCACAGGACAGGGCGGCTATGGCTACACCTTC
len: 14
j_gene: TRBJ1-2
abundance: .
d_gene: TRBD1
v_gene: TRBV15